Listed below are T cell receptor beta chains from one sample, sequenced in a study of monozygotic twins with inflammatory bowel disease. TCRdb re-called the 5' RACE reads and gives one entry per CDR3 protein, without DNA. This sample's table has 420,000 or so distinct CDR3 sequences. The specimen was blood. The receptors were gathered from a human donor with ulcerative colitis or Crohn's disease, or a healthy co-twin of an affected twin (not recorded which). Both conserved end residues are part of each CDR3. The order of the fields is J gene, V gene, CDR3 protein.

>TRBJ1-2|TRBV20-1
CSALEIANYGYTF
>TRBJ1-1|TRBV30
CAWSVQRTVSAEAFF
>TRBJ1-1|TRBV6-5
CASSYPGTGEAFF
>TRBJ2-1|TRBV20-1
CSAIRRGGYNEQFF
>TRBJ2-7|TRBV7-2
CASSLGAVGGYLQYF
>TRBJ2-5|TRBV20-1
CSANRGIETQYF
>TRBJ2-7|TRBV4-2
CVSSQDRTQSEQYF
>TRBJ1-2|TRBV5-1
CASSRTPDANYGYTF
>TRBJ2-5|TRBV10-2
CASTRPPETQYF
>TRBJ2-7|TRBV20-1
CSARGGGAYEQYF
>TRBJ2-5|TRBV7-2
CASSLEEGTQYF
>TRBJ2-7|TRBV6-2/TRBV6-3
CASRETYEQYF
>TRBJ2-4|TRBV27
CASSSRGGDILAKNIQYF
>TRBJ2-1|TRBV9
CASSGGRNSYNEQFF
>TRBJ1-4|TRBV15
CATSRVAGNEKLFF
>TRBJ2-7|TRBV5-1
CASTRTSGGYEQYF
>TRBJ2-7|TRBV29-1
CSVGQTSYEQYF
>TRBJ1-4|TRBV5-1
CASSGTGTTNEKLFF
>TRBJ2-1|TRBV12-3/TRBV12-4
CASSLVGTANEQFF
>TRBJ2-5|TRBV30
CAWSGSGYQETQYF
>TRBJ2-3|TRBV7-3
CASSSASPDTQYF
>TRBJ2-5|TRBV6-1
CASSVAGLQETQYF
>TRBJ1-6|TRBV18
CASSPSHGGDWGSPLHF
>TRBJ1-4|TRBV28
CASRPGQIEKLFF
>TRBJ2-7|TRBV20-1
CSAPLAGGGEQYF
>TRBJ2-5|TRBV11-2
CASRGRQVQETQYF
>TRBJ2-1|TRBV4-3
CASSQGSSGSNEQFF
>TRBJ2-5|TRBV3-1
CASSQDNAGGQETQYF
>TRBJ1-1|TRBV12-3/TRBV12-4
CASSLAGGPTEAFF
>TRBJ1-3|TRBV19
CASSIGTDSGNTIYF
>TRBJ2-7|TRBV2
CATKLESNSYEQYF
>TRBJ2-3|TRBV12-3/TRBV12-4
CASSLILAGFTDTQYF
>TRBJ2-7|TRBV28
CASSLRDRAPTYEQYF
>TRBJ2-3|TRBV12-3/TRBV12-4
CASSPTSGGYPHTQYF
>TRBJ2-7|TRBV3-1
CASSSSGGHVSYEQYF
>TRBJ2-3|TRBV20-1
CSAGGRSFVTDTQYF
>TRBJ2-5|TRBV12-3/TRBV12-4
CASSLRTKQETQYF
>TRBJ2-3|TRBV20-1
CSADLGTRRNTDTQYF
>TRBJ2-2|TRBV7-2
CASSPRTGPGELFF
>TRBJ1-5|TRBV18
CASSMTENQPQHF
>TRBJ2-2|TRBV7-6
CASSPRGGSLNTGELFF
>TRBJ2-1|TRBV6-5
CASSYSAVSSYNEQFF
>TRBJ1-5|TRBV27
CASSGGQGGSNQPQHF
>TRBJ2-2|TRBV18
CASSEQRAAGELFF
>TRBJ2-2|TRBV20-1
CSAREADWYNTGELFF
>TRBJ2-1|TRBV5-1
CASSLEVAGYNEQFF
>TRBJ1-2|TRBV10-3
CAISESGESGYYGYTF
>TRBJ2-5|TRBV4-3
CASSQGQGAGEETQYF
>TRBJ2-3|TRBV29-1
CSLSGSNTDTQYF
>TRBJ2-2|TRBV6-1
CASSITGGLTGELFF
>TRBJ1-4|TRBV20-1
CSAIDGTGNEKLFF
>TRBJ2-1|TRBV20-1
CSARSLAGPYNEQFF